These 4 T cell receptor beta chains were all obtained from the same sample, sequenced in a study of blood T cell repertoires in COVID-19. Assay: immunoSEQ multiplex PCR; the TCRdb copy retains only in-frame clones and omits some. The table records 95,000 to 150,000 clones, approximately 80% of them present only once. The sequencing sample was made of peripheral blood. The source of these receptors is a human donor in a cohort sampled during active COVID-19.

The DNA of the CDR3 is TGTGCCAGCAGCCAAGGACAAGGGGCACGGGAGTGGTACTTC. Protein: CASSQGQGAREWYF. The chain is built from TRBV14 and TRBJ2-4; a possible D gene is TRBD2 (6 bases). CDR1 and CDR2 from the germline V gene are SGHDN and FVKESK. The CDR3 spans 14 residues. V lost 1 base to trimming and J lost 15 bases, with 19 bases between them.

This sequence joins TRBV6-4 and TRBJ2-1; 12 bases align to TRBD2. After removal of 4 bases from V and 10 bases from J, the junction contained 5 bases not matched to a gene. CDR3 length: 14 amino acids. The germline CDR1 and CDR2 sequences are MRHNA and SNTAGT. Here the CDR3 DNA reads TGTGCCAGCAGTGGACTAGCGGGGGTGATGGAGCAGTTCTTC. Translating it yields CASSGLAGVMEQFF.

The V gene is TRBV3-1 (or the pseudogene TRBV3-2), the J gene TRBJ1-2; 12 bases are shared with TRBD1. From germline, CDR1 is LGHDT and CDR2 YNNKEL (reference sequence). This CDR3 comprises 16 residues. V was clipped by 2 bases and J by 7 bases; unmatched bases: 8. CDR3 region: CASSQIPGQGAFGYTF. As DNA, the CDR3 is TGTGCCAGCAGCCAAATCCCGGGACAGGGGGCTTTTGGCTACACCTTC.

V is TRBV4-1 and J is TRBJ2-5; the D is unclear. Trimming took 1 base from V and 3 from J, leaving 6 bases between them. The CDR3 runs to 13 residues. Germline CDR1 is MGHRA and CDR2 is YSYEKL. CDR3 region: CASSQGTEETQYF. DNA of the CDR3: TGCGCCAGCAGCCAAGGCACGGAAGAGACCCAGTACTTC.